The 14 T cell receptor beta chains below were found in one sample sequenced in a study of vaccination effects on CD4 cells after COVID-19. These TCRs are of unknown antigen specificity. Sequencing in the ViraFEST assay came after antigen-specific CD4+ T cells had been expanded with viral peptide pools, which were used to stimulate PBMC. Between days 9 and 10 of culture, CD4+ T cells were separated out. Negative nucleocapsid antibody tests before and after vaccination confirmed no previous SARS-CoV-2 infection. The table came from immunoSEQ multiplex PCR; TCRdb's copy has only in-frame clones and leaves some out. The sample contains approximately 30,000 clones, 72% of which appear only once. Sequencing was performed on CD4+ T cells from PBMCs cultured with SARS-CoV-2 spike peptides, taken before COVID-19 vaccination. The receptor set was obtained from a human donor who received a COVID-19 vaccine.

Here the CDR3 reads CASSLVIWQGGEKLFF. The CDR3 DNA is TGTGCCAGCAGCTTAGTTATTTGGCAGGGAGGTGAAAAACTGTTTTTT. The rearrangement links TRBV7-9 to TRBJ1-4; weak D call: TRBD1 (5 bases). This CDR3 region has 16 residues. V lost 1 base and J 7 bases, leaving 16 bases between the germline ends. CDR1 is SEHNR and CDR2 is FQNEAQ in the germline V gene (reference sequence).

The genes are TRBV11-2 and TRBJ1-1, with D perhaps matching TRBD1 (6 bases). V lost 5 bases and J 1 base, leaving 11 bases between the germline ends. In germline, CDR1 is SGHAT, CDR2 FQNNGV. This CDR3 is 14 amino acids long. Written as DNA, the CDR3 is TGTGCCAGCAGCCGGGACACTAGGAACACTGAAGCTTTCTTT. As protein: CASSRDTRNTEAFF.

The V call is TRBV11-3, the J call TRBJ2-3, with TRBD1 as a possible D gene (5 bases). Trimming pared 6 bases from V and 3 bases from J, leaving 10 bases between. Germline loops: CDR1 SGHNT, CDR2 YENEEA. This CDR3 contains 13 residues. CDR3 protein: CASSTTGTDTQYF. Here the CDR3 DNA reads TGTGCCAGCAGTACTACAGGAACAGATACGCAGTATTTT.

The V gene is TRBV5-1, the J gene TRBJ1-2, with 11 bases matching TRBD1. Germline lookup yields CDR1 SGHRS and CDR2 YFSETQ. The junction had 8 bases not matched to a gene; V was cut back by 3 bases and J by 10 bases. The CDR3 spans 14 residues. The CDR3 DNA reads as TGCGCCAGCAGCTCCGGGACAGGGGGACTCGACTACACCTTC. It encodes CASSSGTGGLDYTF.

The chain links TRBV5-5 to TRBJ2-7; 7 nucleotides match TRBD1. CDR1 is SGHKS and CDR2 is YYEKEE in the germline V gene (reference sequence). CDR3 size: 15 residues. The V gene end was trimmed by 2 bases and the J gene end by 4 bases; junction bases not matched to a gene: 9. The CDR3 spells CASSFDGTEFYEQYF. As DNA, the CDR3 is TGTGCCAGCAGCTTCGACGGGACAGAATTTTACGAGCAGTACTTC.

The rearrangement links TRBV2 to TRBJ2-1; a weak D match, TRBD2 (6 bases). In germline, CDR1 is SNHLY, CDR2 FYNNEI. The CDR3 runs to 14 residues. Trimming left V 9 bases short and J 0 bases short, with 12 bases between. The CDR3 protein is CASTTGSSYNEQFF. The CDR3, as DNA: TGTGCCAGTACGACCGGGAGCTCCTACAATGAGCAGTTCTTC.

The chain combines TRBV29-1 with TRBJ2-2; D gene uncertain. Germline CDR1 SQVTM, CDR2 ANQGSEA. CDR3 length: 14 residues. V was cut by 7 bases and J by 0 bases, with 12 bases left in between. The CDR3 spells CSGRLGPNTGELFF. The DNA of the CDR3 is TGCAGCGGCCGGCTAGGTCCGAACACCGGGGAGCTGTTTTTT.

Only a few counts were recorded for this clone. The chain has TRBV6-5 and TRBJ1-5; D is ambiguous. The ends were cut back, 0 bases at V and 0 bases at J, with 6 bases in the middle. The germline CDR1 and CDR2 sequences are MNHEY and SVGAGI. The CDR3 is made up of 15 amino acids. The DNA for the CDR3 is TGTGCCAGCAGTTACTCAGTTATTAGCAATCAGCCCCAGCATTTT. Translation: CASSYSVISNQPQHF.

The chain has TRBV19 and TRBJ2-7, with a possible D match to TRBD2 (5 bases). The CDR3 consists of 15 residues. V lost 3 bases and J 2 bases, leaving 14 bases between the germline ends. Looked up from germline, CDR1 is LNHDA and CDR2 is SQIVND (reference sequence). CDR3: CASSMTWEPPYEQYF. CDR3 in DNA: TGTGCCAGTAGTATGACCTGGGAGCCCCCCTACGAGCAGTACTTC.

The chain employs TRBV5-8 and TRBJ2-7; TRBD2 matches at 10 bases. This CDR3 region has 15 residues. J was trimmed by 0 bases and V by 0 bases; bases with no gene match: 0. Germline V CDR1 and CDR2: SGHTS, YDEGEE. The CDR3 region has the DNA TGTGCCAGCAGCTTGGGACTAGCGGGCTCCTACGAGCAGTACTTC. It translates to CASSLGLAGSYEQYF.

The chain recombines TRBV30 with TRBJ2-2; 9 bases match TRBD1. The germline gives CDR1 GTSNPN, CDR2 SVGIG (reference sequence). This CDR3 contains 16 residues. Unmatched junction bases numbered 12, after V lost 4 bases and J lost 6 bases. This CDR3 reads CAWIKAGTGWAGELFF. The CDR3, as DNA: TGTGCCTGGATCAAGGCTGGGACAGGGTGGGCCGGGGAGCTGTTTTTT.

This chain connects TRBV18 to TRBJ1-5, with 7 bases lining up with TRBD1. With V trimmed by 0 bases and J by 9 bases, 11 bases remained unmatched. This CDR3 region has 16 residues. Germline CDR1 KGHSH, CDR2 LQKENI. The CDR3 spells CASSPPKGAGGGPQHF. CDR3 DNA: TGTGCCAGCTCACCACCGAAAGGGGCAGGGGGGGGGCCCCAGCATTTT.

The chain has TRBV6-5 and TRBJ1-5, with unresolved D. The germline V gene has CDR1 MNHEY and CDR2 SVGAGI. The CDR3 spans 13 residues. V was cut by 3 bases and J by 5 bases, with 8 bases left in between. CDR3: CASSYVRDQPQHF. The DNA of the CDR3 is TGTGCCAGCAGTTATGTCCGTGATCAGCCCCAGCATTTT.

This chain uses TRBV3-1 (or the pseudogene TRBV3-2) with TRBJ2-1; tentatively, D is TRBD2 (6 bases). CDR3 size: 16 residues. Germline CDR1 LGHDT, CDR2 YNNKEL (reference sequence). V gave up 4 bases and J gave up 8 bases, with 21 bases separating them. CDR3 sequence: CASSRGLSVGGDEQFF. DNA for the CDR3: TGTGCCAGCAGCCGCGGACTCAGCGTGGGGGGTGATGAGCAGTTCTTC.